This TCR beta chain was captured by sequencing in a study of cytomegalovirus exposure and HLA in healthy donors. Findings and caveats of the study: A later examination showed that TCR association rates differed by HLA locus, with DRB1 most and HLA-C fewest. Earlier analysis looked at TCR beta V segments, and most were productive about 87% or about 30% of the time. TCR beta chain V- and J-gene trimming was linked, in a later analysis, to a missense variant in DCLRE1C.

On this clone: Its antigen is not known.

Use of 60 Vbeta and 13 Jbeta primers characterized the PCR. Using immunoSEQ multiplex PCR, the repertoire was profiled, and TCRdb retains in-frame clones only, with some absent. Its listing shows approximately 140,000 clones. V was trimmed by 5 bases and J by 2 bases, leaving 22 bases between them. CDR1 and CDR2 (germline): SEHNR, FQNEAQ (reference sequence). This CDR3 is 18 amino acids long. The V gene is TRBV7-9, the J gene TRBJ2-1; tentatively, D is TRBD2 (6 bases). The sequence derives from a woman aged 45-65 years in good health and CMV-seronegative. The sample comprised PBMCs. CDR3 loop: CASSRRWIGSVTYNEQFF. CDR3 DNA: TGTGCCAGCAGCCGACGGTGGATCGGGAGTGTGACCTACAATGAGCAGTTCTTC.